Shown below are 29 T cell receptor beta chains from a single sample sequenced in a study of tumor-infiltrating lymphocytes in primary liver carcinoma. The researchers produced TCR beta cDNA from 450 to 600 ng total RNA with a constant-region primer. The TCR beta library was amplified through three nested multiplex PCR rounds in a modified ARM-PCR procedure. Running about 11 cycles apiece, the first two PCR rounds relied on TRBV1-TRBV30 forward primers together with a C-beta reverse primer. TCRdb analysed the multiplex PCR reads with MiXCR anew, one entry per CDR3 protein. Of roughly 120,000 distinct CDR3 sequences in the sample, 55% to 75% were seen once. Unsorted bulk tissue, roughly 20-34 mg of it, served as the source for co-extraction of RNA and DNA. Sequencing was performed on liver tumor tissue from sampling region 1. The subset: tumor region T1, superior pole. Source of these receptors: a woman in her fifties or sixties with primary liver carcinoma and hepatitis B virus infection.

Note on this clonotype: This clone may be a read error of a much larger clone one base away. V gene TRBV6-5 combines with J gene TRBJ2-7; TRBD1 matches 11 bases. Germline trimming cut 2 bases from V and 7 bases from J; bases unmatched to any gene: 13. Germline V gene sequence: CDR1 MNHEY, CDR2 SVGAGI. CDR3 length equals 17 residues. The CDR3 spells CASSYRATGQGAGEQYF. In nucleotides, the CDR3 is TGTGCCAGCAGTTACAGGGCGACTGGACAGGGGGCGGGTGAGCAGTACTTC.

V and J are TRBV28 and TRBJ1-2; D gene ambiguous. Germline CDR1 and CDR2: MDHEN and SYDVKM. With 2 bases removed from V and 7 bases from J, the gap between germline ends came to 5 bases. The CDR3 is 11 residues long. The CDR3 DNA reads TGTGCCAGCAGTTTAATTGGTGGCTACACCTTC. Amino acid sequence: CASSLIGGYTF.

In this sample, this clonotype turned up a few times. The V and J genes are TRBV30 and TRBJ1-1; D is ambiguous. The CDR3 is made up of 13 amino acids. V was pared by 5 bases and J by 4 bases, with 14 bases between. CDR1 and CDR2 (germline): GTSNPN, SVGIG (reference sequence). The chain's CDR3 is CAWGPLKGTEAFF. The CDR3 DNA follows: TGTGCCTGGGGCCCCTTGAAGGGCACTGAAGCTTTCTTT.

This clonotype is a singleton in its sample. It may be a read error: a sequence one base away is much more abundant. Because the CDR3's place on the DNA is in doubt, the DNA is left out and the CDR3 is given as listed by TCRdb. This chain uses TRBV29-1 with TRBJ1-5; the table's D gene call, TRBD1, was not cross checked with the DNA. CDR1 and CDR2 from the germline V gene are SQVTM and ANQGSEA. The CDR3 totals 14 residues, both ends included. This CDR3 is CSVASGTGDQPRHF.

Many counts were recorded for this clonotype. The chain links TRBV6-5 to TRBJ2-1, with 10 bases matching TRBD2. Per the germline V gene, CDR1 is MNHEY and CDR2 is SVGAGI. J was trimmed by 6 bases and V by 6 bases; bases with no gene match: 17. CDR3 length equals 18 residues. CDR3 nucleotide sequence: TGTGCCAGCAGCTCTCGCCCCCCTACTAGCGGGAAAAGCAATGAGCAGTTCTTC. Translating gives CASSSRPPTSGKSNEQFF.

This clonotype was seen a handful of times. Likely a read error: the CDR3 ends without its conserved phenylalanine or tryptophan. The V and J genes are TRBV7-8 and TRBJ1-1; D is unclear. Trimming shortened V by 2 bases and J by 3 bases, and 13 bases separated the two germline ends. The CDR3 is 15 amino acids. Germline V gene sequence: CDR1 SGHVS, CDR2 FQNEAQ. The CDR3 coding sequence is TGTGCCAGCAGCTTACATGGGAAGGGTGACACTGAAGCTTTCTTA. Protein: CASSLHGKGDTEAFL.

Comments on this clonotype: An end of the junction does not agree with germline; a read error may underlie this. The CDR3 sequence is CASSRRQGKTQYF. The CDR3 region has the DNA TGTGCTAGCAGCCGCCGACAGGGGAAGACCCAGTACTTC. The chain combines TRBV6-5 with TRBJ2-5, with 8 nucleotides matching TRBD1. The CDR3 is 13 residues long. Per germline, CDR1 MNHEY and CDR2 SVGAGI.

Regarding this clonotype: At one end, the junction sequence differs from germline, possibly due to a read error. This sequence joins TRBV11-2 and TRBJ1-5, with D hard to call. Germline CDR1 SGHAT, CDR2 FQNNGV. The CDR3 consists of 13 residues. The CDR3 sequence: CASSVMNDQPHHF. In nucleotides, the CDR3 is TGTGCCAGCAGCGTCATGAATGATCAGCCCCACCATTTT.

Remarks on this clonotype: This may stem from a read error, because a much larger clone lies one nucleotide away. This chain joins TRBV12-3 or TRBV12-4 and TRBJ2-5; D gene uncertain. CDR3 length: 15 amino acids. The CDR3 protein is CAGSLATHGQETQYF. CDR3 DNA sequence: TGTGCCGGCAGTTTGGCTACCCACGGGCAAGAGACCCAGTACTTC.

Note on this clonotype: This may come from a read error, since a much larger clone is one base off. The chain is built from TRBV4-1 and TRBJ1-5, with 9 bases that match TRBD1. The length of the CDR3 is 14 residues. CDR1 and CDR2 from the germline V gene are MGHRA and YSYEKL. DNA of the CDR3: TGCGTCAGCAGCCAAGGGACAGGGAATCAGCCCCAGCATTTT. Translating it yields CVSSQGTGNQPQHF.

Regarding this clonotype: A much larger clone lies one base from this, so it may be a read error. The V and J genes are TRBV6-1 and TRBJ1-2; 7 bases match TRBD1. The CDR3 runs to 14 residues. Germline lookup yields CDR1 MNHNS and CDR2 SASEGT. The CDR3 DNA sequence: TGTGCCAGCGGACAGGTAGTAGGGAACTATGGCTACATCTTC. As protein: CASGQVVGNYGYIF.

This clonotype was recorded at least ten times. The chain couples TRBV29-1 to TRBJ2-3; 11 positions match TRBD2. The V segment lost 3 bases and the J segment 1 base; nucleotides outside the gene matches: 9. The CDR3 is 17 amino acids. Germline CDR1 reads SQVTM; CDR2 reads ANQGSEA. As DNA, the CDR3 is TGCAGCGTTGACGGGCTAGCGGGAGGAGGGGGCACAGATACGCAGTATTTT. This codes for CSVDGLAGGGGTDTQYF.

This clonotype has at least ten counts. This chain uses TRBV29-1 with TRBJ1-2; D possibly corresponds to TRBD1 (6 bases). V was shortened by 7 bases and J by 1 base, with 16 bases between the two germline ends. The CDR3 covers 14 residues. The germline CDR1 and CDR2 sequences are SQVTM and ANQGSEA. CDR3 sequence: CSAEGGTYNYGYTF. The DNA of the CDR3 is TGCAGCGCCGAAGGGGGAACCTATAACTATGGCTACACCTTC.

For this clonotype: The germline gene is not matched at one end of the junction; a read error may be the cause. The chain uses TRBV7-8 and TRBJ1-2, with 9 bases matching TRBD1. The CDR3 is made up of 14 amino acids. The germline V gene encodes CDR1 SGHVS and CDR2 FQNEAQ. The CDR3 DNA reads TGTGCCGGCAGCGCAACAGGGGGCCCTTATGGCTACACCTTC. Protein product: CAGSATGGPYGYTF.

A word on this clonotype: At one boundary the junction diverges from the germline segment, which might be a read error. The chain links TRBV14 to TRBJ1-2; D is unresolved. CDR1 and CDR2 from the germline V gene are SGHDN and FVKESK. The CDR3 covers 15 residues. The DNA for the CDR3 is TGTGGCAGCAGCCAAACGGCAGGAGCTAACTATGGCTACACCTTC. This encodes CGSSQTAGANYGYTF.

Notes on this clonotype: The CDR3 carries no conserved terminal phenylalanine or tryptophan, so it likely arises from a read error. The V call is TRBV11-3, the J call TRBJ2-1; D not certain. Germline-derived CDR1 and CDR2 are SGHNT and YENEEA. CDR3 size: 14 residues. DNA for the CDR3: TGTGTCAGCAGCTCCAGACGGAAATACAATGAGCAGTTCTTA. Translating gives CVSSSRRKYNEQFL.

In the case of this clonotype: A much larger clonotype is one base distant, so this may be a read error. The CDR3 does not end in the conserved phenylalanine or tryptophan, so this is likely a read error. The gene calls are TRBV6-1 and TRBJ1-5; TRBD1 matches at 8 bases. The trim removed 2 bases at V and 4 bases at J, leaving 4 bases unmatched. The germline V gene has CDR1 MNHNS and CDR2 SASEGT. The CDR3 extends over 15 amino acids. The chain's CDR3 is CASSETGQENQPQHL. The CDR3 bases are TGTGCCAGCAGTGAAACGGGACAGGAGAATCAGCCCCAGCATCTT.

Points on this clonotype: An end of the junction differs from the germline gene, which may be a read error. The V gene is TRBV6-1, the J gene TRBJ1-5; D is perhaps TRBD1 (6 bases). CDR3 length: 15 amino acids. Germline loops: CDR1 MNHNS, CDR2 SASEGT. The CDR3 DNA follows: TGTGCCAGTAGGATGCAGGGGCGAGGCAATCAGCCCAAGCATTTT. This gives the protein CASRMQGRGNQPKHF.

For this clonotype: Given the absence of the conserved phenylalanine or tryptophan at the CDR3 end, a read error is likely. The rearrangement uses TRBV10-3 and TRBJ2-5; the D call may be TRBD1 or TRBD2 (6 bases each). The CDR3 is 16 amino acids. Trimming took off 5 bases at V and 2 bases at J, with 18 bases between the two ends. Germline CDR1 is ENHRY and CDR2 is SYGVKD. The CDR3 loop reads CAISTRPQGTQETQYY. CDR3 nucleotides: TGTGCCATCAGTACCAGGCCTCAGGGGACTCAAGAGACCCAGTACTAC.

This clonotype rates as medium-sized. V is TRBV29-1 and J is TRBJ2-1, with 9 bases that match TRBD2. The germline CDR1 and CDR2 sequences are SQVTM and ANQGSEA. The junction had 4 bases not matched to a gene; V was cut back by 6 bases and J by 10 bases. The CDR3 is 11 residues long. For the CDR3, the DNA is TGCAGCGTGTGGGCGGGAGGGGAGCAGTTCTTC. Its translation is CSVWAGGEQFF.

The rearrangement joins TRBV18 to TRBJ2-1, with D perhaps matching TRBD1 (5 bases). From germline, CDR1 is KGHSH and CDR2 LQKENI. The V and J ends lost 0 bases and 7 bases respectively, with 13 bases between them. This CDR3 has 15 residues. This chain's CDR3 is CASSPPDSWGNEQFF. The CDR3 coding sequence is TGTGCCAGCTCACCACCAGACAGCTGGGGTAATGAGCAGTTCTTC. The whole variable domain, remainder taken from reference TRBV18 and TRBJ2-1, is NAGVMQNPRHLVRRRGQEARLRCSPMKGHSHVYWYRQLPEEGLKFMVYLQKENIIDESGMPKERFSAEFPKEGPSILRIQQVVRGDSAAYFCASSPPDSWGNEQFFGPGTRLTVL.

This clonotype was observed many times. As DNA, the CDR3 is TGTGCCAGCAGCTTAGTGGAAAACATTCAGTACTTC. Its protein is CASSLVENIQYF. This rearrangement joins TRBV7-8 to TRBJ2-4; D is ambiguous. This CDR3 has 12 amino acids. Germline CDR1 reads SGHVS; CDR2 reads FQNEAQ. V was clipped by 1 base and J by 5 bases, with 3 bases between them.

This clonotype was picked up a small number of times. The CDR3 coding sequence is TGTGCCACCAGTGACCCGGACGGAGGCTCCTACAATGAGCAGTTCTTC. Its translation: CATSDPDGGSYNEQFF. The chain employs TRBV24-1 and TRBJ2-1; a possible D gene is TRBD2 (5 bases). The V end lost 4 bases, the J end lost 0 bases, and 12 bases lay between the germline ends. Germline CDR1 KGHDR, CDR2 SFDVKD. The CDR3 is 16 amino acids.

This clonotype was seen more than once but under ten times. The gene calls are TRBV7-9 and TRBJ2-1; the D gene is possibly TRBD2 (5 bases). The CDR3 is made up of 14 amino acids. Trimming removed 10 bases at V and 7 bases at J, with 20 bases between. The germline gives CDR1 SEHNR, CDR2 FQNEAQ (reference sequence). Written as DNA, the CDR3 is TGTGCCACCCCACCTCTGAGGGAGACTAATGAGCAGTTCTTC. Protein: CATPPLRETNEQFF.

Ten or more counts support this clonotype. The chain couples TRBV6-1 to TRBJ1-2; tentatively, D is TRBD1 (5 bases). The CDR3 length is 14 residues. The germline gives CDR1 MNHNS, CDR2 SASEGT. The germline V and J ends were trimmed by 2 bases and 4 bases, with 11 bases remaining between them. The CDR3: CASSEIGGGYGYTF. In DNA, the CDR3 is TGTGCCAGCAGTGAAATTGGGGGAGGCTATGGCTACACCTTC.

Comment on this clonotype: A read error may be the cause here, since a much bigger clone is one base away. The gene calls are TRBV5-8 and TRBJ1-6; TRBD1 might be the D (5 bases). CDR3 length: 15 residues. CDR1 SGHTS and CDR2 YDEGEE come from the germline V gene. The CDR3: CARSFFDGANSPLHF. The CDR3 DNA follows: TGTGCCAGGAGCTTTTTCGACGGGGCTAATTCACCCCTCCACTTT.

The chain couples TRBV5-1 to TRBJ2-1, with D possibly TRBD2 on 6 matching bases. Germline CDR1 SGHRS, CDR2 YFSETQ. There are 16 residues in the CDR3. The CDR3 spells CSSSLDGSPPYNEQFF. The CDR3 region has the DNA TGCAGCAGCAGCTTGGACGGGAGTCCCCCCTACAATGAGCAGTTCTTC. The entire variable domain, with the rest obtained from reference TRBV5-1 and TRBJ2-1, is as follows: KAGVTQTPRYLIKTRGQQVTLSCSPISGHRSVSWYQQTPGQGLQFLFEYFSETQRNKGNFPGRFSGRQFSNSRSEMNVSTLELGDSALYLCSSSLDGSPPYNEQFFGPGTRLTVL.

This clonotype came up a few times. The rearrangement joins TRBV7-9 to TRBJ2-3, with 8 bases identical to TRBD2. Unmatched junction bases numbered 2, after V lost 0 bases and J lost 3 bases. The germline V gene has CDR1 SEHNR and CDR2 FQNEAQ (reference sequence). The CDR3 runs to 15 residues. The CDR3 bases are TGTGCCAGCAGCTTAGCGTCTAGCGGGACAGATACGCAGTATTTT. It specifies CASSLASSGTDTQYF. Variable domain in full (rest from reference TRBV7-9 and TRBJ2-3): DTGVSQNPRHKITKRGQNVTFRCDPISEHNRLYWYRQTLGQGPEFLTYFQNEAQLEKSRLLSDRFSAERPKGSFSTLEIQRTEQGDSAMYLCASSLASSGTDTQYFGPGTRLTVL.

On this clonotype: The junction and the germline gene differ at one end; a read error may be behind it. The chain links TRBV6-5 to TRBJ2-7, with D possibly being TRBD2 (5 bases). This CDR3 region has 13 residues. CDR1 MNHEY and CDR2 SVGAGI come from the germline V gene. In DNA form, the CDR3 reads TGTGCCGGCAGGAATAATGAGGGCTACGAACAGTACTTC. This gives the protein CAGRNNEGYEQYF.